This TCR beta chain comes out of a study of shared clonotypes between healthy human individuals. For the study at large: Serving as donors were a couple of women and three men, whose ages spanned 18 to 49. Study-level findings and limits: About 5% of naive CD4 clonotypes were shared across four donors.

The CDR3 contains 15 residues. Germline V gene sequence: CDR1 SGHRS, CDR2 YFSETQ. Trimming cost V 3 bases and J 8 bases, with 19 bases left between them. Remarks on this clone: Antigen unknown.

Healthy HIV-negative adults with no recent acute infections or vaccinations were recruited as donors. CD4+ cells were split into CD45RA+ naive and CD45RA-negative memory subsets. The data were produced by immunoSEQ multiplex PCR, yet TCRdb's version contains in-frame clones alone and is incomplete. There are some 2,400,000 clones in the sample; around 95% occur only once, and around 0.13% lies in the top ten. This rearrangement joins TRBV5-1 to TRBJ2-3; D could derive from TRBD1 or TRBD2 (6 bases each). The sequencing input was naive CD4+ T cells sorted from blood. Sample subset: CD45RA+ positively selected. The source is a man aged 18 to 29 in good health. The CDR3 loop is CASSWEDRSRGTQYF. The CDR3 DNA reads as TGCGCCAGCAGCTGGGAGGACAGATCCAGAGGTACGCAGTATTTT.